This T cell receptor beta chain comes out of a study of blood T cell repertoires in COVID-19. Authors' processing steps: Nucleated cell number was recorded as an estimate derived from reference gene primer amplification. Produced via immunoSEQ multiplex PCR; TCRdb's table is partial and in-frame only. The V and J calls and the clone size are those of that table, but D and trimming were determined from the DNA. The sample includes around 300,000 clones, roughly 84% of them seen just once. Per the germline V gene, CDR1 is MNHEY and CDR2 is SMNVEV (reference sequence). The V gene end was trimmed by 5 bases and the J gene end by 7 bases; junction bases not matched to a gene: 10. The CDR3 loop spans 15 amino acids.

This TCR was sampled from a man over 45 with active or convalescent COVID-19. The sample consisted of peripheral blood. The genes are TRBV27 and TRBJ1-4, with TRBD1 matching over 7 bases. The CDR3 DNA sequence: TGTGCCAGCAGTGGAACAGGGGTAGGAGGTGAAAAACTGTTTTTT. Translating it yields CASSGTGVGGEKLFF. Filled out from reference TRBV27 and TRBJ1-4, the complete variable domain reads EAQVTQNPRYLITVTGKKLTVTCSQNMNHEYMSWYRQDPGLGLRQIYYSMNVEVTDKGDVPEGYKVSRKEKRNFPLILESPSPNQTSLYFCASSGTGVGGEKLFFGSGTQLSVL.